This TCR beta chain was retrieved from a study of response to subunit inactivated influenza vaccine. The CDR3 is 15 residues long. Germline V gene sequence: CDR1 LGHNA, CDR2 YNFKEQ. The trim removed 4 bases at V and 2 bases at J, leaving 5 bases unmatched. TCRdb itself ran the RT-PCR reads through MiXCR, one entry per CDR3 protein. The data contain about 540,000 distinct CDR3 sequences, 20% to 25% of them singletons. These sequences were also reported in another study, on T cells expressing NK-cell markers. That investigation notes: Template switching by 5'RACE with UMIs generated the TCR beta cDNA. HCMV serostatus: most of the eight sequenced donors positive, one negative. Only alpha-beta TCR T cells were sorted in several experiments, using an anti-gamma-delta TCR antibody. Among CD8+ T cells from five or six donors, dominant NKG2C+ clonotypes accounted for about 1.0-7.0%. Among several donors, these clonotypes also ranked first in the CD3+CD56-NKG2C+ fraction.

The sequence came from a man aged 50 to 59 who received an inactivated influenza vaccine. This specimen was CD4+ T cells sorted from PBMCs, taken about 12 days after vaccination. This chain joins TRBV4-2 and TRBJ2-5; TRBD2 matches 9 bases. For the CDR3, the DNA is TGTGCCAGCAGCCGAGCTAGCGGGGAACAAGAGACCCAGTACTTC. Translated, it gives CASSRASGEQETQYF.